The rows below give T cell receptor beta chains drawn from one sample of a study of T cells after yellow fever vaccination. TCRdb re-derived calls from the 5' RACE reads in MiXCR, one entry per CDR3 protein. Among around 350,000 distinct CDR3 sequences listed, 9.5% to 13% were seen once. This sample comprised PBMCs, obtained on the day of the first yellow fever vaccination. The receptors originated from a man between 18 and 35 years old who received the YFV17D yellow fever vaccine. The CDR3 runs from the conserved cysteine through the conserved F or W. A D gene is named only where the DNA matches it firmly. Clone size appears in some rows only: once, few, many, or a class for an expanded clone.

d_call clone_size j_call v_call cdr3_nt cdr3_aa
NA NA TRBJ1-1 TRBV12-3/TRBV12-4 TGTGCCAGCAGTTCACAGGGAGGTCGGACTGAAGCTTTCTTT CASSSQGGRTEAFF
NA few TRBJ2-7 TRBV20-1 TGCAGTGCTAGAGGCCCAGGGACCCACGAGCAGTACTTC CSARGPGTHEQYF
NA NA TRBJ2-5 TRBV18 TGTGCCAGCTCACCATCGCACCAAGAGACCCAGTACTTC CASSPSHQETQYF
TRBD1 NA TRBJ1-5 TRBV12-3/TRBV12-4 TGTGCCAGCAGACGACAGGGTCAGGGTCAGCCCCAGCATTTT CASRRQGQGQPQHF
TRBD1 few TRBJ2-1 TRBV6-5 TGTGCCAGCAGTTACTCGGCCGGACAGGTTTACAATGAGCAGTTCTTC CASSYSAGQVYNEQFF
NA few TRBJ1-2 TRBV4-3 TGCGCCAGCAGCCAGTCGGGAAACTATGGCTACACCTTC CASSQSGNYGYTF
NA NA TRBJ1-1 TRBV3-1 TGTGCCAGCAGCCACTTACAGGAAGCTTTCTTT CASSHLQEAFF
TRBD2 few TRBJ2-1 TRBV12-3/TRBV12-4 TGTGCCATCAGTTTTAGGCTAGCGGGGGGTCACTCCTACAATGAGCAGTTCTTC CAISFRLAGGHSYNEQFF
NA once TRBJ1-2 TRBV25-1 TGTGCCAGCAGAAGGGGGGGTACCTATGGCTACACCTTC CASRRGGTYGYTF
NA few TRBJ1-3 TRBV20-1 TGCAGTGCTAGTCTTCATGGAGTTCGCTCTGGAAACACCATATATTTT CSASLHGVRSGNTIYF
NA NA TRBJ1-2 TRBV20-1 TGCAGTGCTAGAAGAAGTCAGGAAGGCTATGGCTACACCTTC CSARRSQEGYGYTF
TRBD2 few TRBJ2-1 TRBV24-1 TGTGCCACCAGTGCCAGCTCTCTAGCGGGGACTGACAATGAGCAGTTCTTC CATSASSLAGTDNEQFF
NA NA TRBJ2-2 TRBV6-2/TRBV6-3 TGTGCCAGCACTACCGGTTCCACCGGGGAGCTGTTTTTT CASTTGSTGELFF
TRBD2 many TRBJ2-4 TRBV14 TGTGCCAGCGCCCTGGCGGGGGGGCCGGAAAACATTCAGTACTTC CASALAGGPENIQYF
TRBD1 NA TRBJ2-1 TRBV12-5 TGTGCTAGTGGCAAAATTGGGACAGGGAACAATGAGCAGTTCTTC CASGKIGTGNNEQFF
NA NA TRBJ1-1 TRBV6-2/TRBV6-3 TGTGCCAGCAGTTTCCTAGACATTTACACTGAAGCTTTCTTT CASSFLDIYTEAFF
NA many TRBJ2-1 TRBV12-3/TRBV12-4 TGTGCCAGCAGTCAGCGGATTTACAATGAGCAGTTCTTC CASSQRIYNEQFF
NA NA TRBJ1-1 TRBV20-1 TGCAGTGCTAGCTCACATACCCTCCGGGACGACACTGAAGCTTTCTTT CSASSHTLRDDTEAFF
NA many TRBJ2-1 TRBV19 TGTGCCAGTAGTTCGACGAGATCCTACAATGAGCAGTTCTTC CASSSTRSYNEQFF
NA NA TRBJ1-5 TRBV12-3/TRBV12-4 TGTGCCAGCAGCTCAATCGTCGGGACAATTAGTGGTCAGCCCCAGCATTTT CASSSIVGTISGQPQHF
TRBD2 NA TRBJ2-1 TRBV4-3 TGCGCCAGCAGCCAAGATAGTTCACGGGGACTAGGCCATAATGAGCAGTTCTTC CASSQDSSRGLGHNEQFF
TRBD1 NA TRBJ1-2 TRBV6-6 TGTGCCAGCAGCACAGGGGCGAGCGGCTACACCTTC CASSTGASGYTF
NA NA TRBJ2-1 TRBV5-5 TGTGCCAGCAGCCCCGTAGACTACAATGAGCAGTTCTTC CASSPVDYNEQFF
TRBD2 NA TRBJ2-5 TRBV5-1 TGCGCCAGCAGCTTTTCACTAGCGGAAGAGACCCAGTACTTC CASSFSLAEETQYF
TRBD1 NA TRBJ1-5 TRBV19 TGTGCCAGTAGTGTGGGACAGCGACTTCGGCAGCCCCAGCATTTT CASSVGQRLRQPQHF
NA once TRBJ2-1 TRBV20-1 TGCAGTTCTAGAGATGGGGCGGGGAGCTCCTACAATGAGCAGTTCTTC CSSRDGAGSSYNEQFF
TRBD2 few TRBJ2-3 TRBV5-1 TGCGCCTCCGGACTAGCGGGGTTCTCAGATACGCAGTATTTT CASGLAGFSDTQYF
TRBD1 NA TRBJ1-1 TRBV12-5 TGTGCTAGTGCCCTCTTGGGCAGGGGGGACATGAACACTGAAGCTTTCTTT CASALLGRGDMNTEAFF
TRBD1 many TRBJ2-1 TRBV7-2 TGTGCCAGCAGCATCTCCGGGACAGGGGGCAACAATGAGCAGTTCTTC CASSISGTGGNNEQFF
NA few TRBJ2-3 TRBV12-3/TRBV12-4 TGTGCCAGCAGTTTAAGTCATACAGGGACAGATACGCAGTATTTT CASSLSHTGTDTQYF
NA few TRBJ2-3 TRBV25-1 TGTGCCAGCAGTGGCCCCGCCCCGGGGAATACGCAGTATTTT CASSGPAPGNTQYF
TRBD1 NA TRBJ2-5 TRBV11-2 TGTGCCAGCAGCTTAGGTGACAGGGGACCTTTGGAGACCCAGTACTTC CASSLGDRGPLETQYF
NA NA TRBJ1-2 TRBV18 TGTGCCAGCTCACCAAGTTCCGGGGTCCTCTCCTATGGCTACACCTTC CASSPSSGVLSYGYTF
NA NA TRBJ2-5 TRBV5-6 TGTGCCAGCAGCTTGCCGCGAAGCCAAGAGACCCAGTACTTC CASSLPRSQETQYF
NA few TRBJ2-4 TRBV7-3 TGTGCCAGCAGCTCCAACGGGGAGGCCAAAAACATTCAGTACTTC CASSSNGEAKNIQYF
NA NA TRBJ2-2 TRBV3-1 TGTGCCAGCAGCCAAGTCCTAGCGAACACCGGGGAGCTGTTTTTT CASSQVLANTGELFF
NA NA TRBJ2-4 TRBV6-1 TGTGCCAGCAAAGCCGGGACACCAACCAAAAACATTCAGTACTTC CASKAGTPTKNIQYF
NA few TRBJ2-5 TRBV12-3/TRBV12-4 TGTGCCAGCAGTAGAGGGTTCCGCCAAGAGACCCAGTACTTC CASSRGFRQETQYF
NA many TRBJ1-5 TRBV7-2 TGTGCCAGCAGCTCAACTCCAGGTCAGCCCCAGCATTTT CASSSTPGQPQHF
TRBD1 many TRBJ1-1 TRBV5-1 TGCGCCAGCAGTAGGGACAGAATGAACACTGAAGCTTTCTTT CASSRDRMNTEAFF
NA many TRBJ1-2 TRBV3-1 TGTGCCAGCAGCCAAGGGAGAGCTAAGCCCTATGGCTACACCTTC CASSQGRAKPYGYTF
TRBD2 NA TRBJ2-7 TRBV20-1 TGCAGTGCTAGTGCCACATTCCTAGCGGGGCTATACTACGAGCAGTACTTC CSASATFLAGLYYEQYF
TRBD1 NA TRBJ1-2 TRBV5-1 TGCGCCAGCAGCTTGTTACAGGGGGAGCATGGCTACACCTTC CASSLLQGEHGYTF
TRBD2 NA TRBJ2-3 TRBV27 TGTGCCAGCAGTAGAAAGGGCCTCGGGACTAGCGGCAGCACAGATACGCAGTATTTT CASSRKGLGTSGSTDTQYF
NA many TRBJ1-1 TRBV7-2 TGTGCCAGCAGCTTAGTTGAAGGGAACACTGAAGCTTTCTTT CASSLVEGNTEAFF
TRBD1 few TRBJ1-1 TRBV6-2/TRBV6-3 TGTGCCAGCAGTTACAACGCCCGGACAGGGATAGCTGAAGCTTTCTTT CASSYNARTGIAEAFF
NA NA TRBJ2-3 TRBV9 TGTGCCAGCAGCGTAGCTTGGGGGCGCACAGATACGCAGTATTTT CASSVAWGRTDTQYF
TRBD1 few TRBJ2-1 TRBV5-1 TGCGCCAGCAGCCCGCTAGGGACAGGGCGAAATGAGCAGTTCTTC CASSPLGTGRNEQFF
NA NA TRBJ2-3 TRBV12-3/TRBV12-4 TGTGCCAGCAGTAACCCCGAGACTAGTTTGGATACGCAGTATTTT CASSNPETSLDTQYF
NA few TRBJ1-5 TRBV19 TGTGCCAGTAGTATACGTCAGGATCAGCCCCAGCATTTT CASSIRQDQPQHF
TRBD2 NA TRBJ2-2 TRBV10-2 TGCGCCATCGCGCCCAGCGGGGCCCCGGGCACCGGGGAGCTGTTTTTT CAIAPSGAPGTGELFF
TRBD2 few TRBJ2-1 TRBV7-2 TGTGCCAGCAGCTGGACTCGCGGGGGATACAATGAGCAGTTCTTC CASSWTRGGYNEQFF
NA few TRBJ2-2 TRBV24-1 TGTGCCACCAGGGGCCAGGACACCGGGGAGCTGTTTTTT CATRGQDTGELFF
TRBD1 NA TRBJ1-5 TRBV27 TGTGCCAGCAGTTTATTTGCCGGGACAGGGCGATATCAGCCCCAGCATTTT CASSLFAGTGRYQPQHF
NA few TRBJ2-5 TRBV2 TGTGCCAGCCTGAGCCTTGAGTTGGGAGAGACCCAGTACTTC CASLSLELGETQYF